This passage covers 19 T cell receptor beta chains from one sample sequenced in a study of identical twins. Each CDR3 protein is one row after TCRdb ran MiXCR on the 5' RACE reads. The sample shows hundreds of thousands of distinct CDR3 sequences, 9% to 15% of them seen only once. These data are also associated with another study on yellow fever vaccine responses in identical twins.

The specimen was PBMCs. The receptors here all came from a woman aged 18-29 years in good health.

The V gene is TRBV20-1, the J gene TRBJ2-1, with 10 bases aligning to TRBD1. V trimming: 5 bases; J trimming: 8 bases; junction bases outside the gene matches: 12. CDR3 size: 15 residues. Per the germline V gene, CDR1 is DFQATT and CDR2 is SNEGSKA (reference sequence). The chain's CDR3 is CSADTRDRGIDEQFF. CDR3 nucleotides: TGCAGTGCTGATACCCGGGACAGGGGAATCGATGAGCAGTTCTTC.

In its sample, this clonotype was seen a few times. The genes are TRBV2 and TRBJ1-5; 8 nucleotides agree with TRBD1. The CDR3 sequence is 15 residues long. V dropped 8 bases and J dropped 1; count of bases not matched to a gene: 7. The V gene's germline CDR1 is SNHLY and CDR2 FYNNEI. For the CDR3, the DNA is TGTGCCAGCCGCAGGGGGCTTCGAAGCAATCAGCCCCAGCATTTT. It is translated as CASRRGLRSNQPQHF.

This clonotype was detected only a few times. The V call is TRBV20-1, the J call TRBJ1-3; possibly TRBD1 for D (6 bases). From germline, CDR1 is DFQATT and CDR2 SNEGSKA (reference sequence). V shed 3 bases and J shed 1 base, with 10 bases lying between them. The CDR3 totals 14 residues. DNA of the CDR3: TGCAGTGCTAGGAGACAGGAATCTGGAAACACCATATATTTT. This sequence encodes CSARRQESGNTIYF.

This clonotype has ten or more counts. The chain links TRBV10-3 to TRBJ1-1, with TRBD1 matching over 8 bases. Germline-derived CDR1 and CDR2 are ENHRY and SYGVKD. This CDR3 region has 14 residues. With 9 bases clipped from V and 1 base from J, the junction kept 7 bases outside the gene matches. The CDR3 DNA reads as TGTGCCATTACTAGGGACAGGACGAACACTGAAGCTTTCTTT. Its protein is CAITRDRTNTEAFF.

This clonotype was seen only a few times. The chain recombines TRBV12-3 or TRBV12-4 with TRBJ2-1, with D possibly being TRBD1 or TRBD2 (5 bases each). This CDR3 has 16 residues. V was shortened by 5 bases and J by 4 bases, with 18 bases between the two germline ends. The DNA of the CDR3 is TGTGCCAGCAGTCTAGGTTTGGGACGCCAATACAATGAGCAGTTCTTC. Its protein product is CASSLGLGRQYNEQFF.

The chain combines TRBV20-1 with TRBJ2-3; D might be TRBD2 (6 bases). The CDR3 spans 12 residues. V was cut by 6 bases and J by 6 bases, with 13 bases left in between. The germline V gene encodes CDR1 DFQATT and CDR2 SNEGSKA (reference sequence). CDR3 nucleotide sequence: TGCAGTGCCCGATCAGGGAGGGATACGCAGTATTTT. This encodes CSARSGRDTQYF.

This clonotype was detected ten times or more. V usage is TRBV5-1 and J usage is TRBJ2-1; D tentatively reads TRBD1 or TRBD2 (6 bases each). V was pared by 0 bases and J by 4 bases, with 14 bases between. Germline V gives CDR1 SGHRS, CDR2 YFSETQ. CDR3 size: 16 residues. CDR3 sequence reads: CASSLEGGVMYNEQFF. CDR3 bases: TGCGCCAGCAGCTTGGAGGGGGGCGTAATGTACAATGAGCAGTTCTTC.

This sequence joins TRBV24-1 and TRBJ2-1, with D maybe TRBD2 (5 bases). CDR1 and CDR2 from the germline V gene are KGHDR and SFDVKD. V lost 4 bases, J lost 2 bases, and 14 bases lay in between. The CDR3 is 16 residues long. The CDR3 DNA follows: TGTGCCACCAGTGAACCGAAGGGAGAAACCTACAATGAGCAGTTCTTC. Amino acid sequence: CATSEPKGETYNEQFF.

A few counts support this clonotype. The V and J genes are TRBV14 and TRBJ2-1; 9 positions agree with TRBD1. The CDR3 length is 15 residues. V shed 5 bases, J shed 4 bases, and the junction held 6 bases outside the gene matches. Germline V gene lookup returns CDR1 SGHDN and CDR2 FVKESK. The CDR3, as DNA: TGTGCCAGCAGCGGGGGACAGGGAAATTACAATGAGCAGTTCTTC. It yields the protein CASSGGQGNYNEQFF.

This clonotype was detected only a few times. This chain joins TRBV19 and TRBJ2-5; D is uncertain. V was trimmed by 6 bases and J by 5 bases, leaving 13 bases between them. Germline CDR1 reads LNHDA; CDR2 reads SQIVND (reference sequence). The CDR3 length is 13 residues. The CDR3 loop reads CASRSTVIETQYF. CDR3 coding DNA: TGTGCCAGTAGATCTACAGTCATCGAGACCCAGTACTTC.

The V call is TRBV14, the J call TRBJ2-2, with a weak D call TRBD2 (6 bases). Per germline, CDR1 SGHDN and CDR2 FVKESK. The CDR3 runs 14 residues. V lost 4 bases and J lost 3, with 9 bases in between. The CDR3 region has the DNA TGTGCCAGCAGCCGCGGGACCTACACCGGGGAGCTGTTTTTT. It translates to CASSRGTYTGELFF. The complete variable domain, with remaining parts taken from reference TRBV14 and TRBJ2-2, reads EAGVTQFPSHSVIEKGQTVTLRCDPISGHDNLYWYRRVMGKEIKFLLHFVKESKQDESGMPNNRFLAERTGGTYSTLKVQPAELEDSGVYFCASSRGTYTGELFFGEGSRLTVL.

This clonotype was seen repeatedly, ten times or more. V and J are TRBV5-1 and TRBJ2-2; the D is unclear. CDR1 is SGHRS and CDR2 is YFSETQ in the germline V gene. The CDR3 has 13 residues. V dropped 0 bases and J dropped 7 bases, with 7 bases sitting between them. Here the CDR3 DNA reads TGCGCCAGCAGCTTGGAACAGCTCGGGGAGCTGTTTTTT. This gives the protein CASSLEQLGELFF.

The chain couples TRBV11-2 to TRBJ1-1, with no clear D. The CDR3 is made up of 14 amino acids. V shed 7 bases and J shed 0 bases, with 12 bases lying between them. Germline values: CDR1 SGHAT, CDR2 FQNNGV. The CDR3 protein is CASNLEFLNTEAFF. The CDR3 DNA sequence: TGTGCCAGCAACCTAGAGTTCTTGAACACTGAAGCTTTCTTT.

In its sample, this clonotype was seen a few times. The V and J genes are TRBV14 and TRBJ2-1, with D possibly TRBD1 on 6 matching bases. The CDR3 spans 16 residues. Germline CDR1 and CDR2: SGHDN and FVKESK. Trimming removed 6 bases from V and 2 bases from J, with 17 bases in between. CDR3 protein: CASRMLTGTTYNEQFF. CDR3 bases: TGTGCCAGCAGAATGCTAACAGGGACAACCTACAATGAGCAGTTCTTC.

This chain's CDR3 is CASSEGTGRFYEQYV. CDR3 DNA: TGTGCCAGCAGCGAAGGGACAGGGAGATTCTACGAGCAGTACGTC. This rearrangement joins TRBV6-1 to TRBJ2-7, with TRBD1 matching over 9 bases. This CDR3 spans 15 amino acids. In germline, CDR1 is MNHNS, CDR2 SASEGT.

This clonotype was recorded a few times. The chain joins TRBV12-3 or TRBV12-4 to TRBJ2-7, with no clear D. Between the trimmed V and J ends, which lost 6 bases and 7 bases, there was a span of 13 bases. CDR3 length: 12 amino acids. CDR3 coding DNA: TGTGCCAGCAGCCGTGACACTCCGGAGCAGTACTTC. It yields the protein CASSRDTPEQYF.

CDR3 in DNA: TGCAGCGTTGAATACCTCGGGACAGGGGTGAACACTGAAGCTTTCTTT. Protein: CSVEYLGTGVNTEAFF. The V call is TRBV29-1, the J call TRBJ1-1; 10 bases map to TRBD1. CDR3 size: 16 residues. Germline V gene data show CDR1 as SQVTM and CDR2 as ANQGSEA. V gave up 2 bases and J gave up 0 bases; unmatched junction bases: 6.

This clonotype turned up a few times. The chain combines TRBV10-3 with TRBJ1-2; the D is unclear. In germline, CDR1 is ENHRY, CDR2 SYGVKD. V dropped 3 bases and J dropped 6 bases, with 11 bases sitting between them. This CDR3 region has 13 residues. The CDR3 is CAISDAGPNGYTF. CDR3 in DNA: TGTGCCATCAGTGACGCAGGCCCCAATGGCTACACCTTC.

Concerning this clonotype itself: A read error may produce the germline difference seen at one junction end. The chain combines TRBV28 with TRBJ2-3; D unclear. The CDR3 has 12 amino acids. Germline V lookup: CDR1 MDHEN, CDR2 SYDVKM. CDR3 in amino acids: CTSSPRTDTQYF. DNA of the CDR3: TGTACCAGCAGTCCCCGGACAGATACGCAGTATTTT.